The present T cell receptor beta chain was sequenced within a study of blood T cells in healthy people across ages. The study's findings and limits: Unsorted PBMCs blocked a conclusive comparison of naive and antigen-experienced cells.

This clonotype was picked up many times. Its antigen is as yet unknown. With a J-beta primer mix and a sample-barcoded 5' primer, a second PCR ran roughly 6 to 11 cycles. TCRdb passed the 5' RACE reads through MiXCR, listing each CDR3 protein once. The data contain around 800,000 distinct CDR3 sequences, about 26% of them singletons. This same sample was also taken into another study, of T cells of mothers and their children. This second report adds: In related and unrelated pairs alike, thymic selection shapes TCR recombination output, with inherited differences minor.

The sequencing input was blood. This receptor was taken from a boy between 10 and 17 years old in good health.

DNA of the CDR3: TGTGCCAGCACCGGGACTCCGGGGACCGGGGAGCTGTTTTTT. Amino acids: CASTGTPGTGELFF. V usage is TRBV6-4 and J usage is TRBJ2-2, with D perhaps matching TRBD2 (6 bases). From germline, CDR1 is MRHNA and CDR2 SNTAGT. The ends were cut back, 7 bases at V and 5 bases at J, with 14 bases in the middle. The length of the CDR3 is 14 residues.